This TCR beta chain was found in a study of early T cells in non-severe SARS-CoV-2 infection. Study context: Sequencing of unsorted whole blood was done on bulk RNA, leaving chains unpaired. Study conclusions and caveats: VDJdb matching skewed toward anti-spike CD8 responses, missing private and CD4 specificities.

This clonotype was observed a handful of times. The antigen is undetermined. Individual cDNA molecules received unique molecular identifiers. TCRdb itself ran the 5' RACE reads through MiXCR, one entry per CDR3 protein. The sample lists about 49,000 distinct CDR3 sequences, around 6.9% occurring once. Germline V CDR1 and CDR2: SQVTM, ANQGSEA. J lost 6 bases, V lost 4 bases, and 6 bases had no gene match. The length of the CDR3 is 13 residues. The genes are TRBV29-1 and TRBJ2-7, with 10 bases lining up with TRBD1. This sequence was found in an adult who was a healthcare worker with PCR-confirmed SARS-CoV-2 infection or an uninfected control (not recorded which). The input for sequencing was whole blood, taken at baseline. In DNA, the CDR3 is TGCAGCGTTGGGAGGACAGGGGGACTCGAGCAGTACTTC. This encodes CSVGRTGGLEQYF.